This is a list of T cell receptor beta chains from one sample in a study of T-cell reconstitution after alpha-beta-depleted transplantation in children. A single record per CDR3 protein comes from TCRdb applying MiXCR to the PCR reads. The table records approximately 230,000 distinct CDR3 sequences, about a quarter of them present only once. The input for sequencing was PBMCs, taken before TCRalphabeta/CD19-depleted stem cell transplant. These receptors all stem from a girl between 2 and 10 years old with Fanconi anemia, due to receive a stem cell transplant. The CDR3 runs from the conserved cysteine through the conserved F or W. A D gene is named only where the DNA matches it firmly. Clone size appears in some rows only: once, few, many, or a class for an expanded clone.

TGTGCCAGCTCACCACCGGTGGGGACTAGCGGCACAGATACGCAGTATTTT CASSPPVGTSGTDTQYF TRBD2 TRBV18 . TRBJ2-3
TGTGCCAGCAGCTCCAGGGCTGACAATGAGCAGTTCTTC CASSSRADNEQFF . TRBV7-3 . TRBJ2-1
TGTGCCAGCAGCTTGTCCAGGAACTACGAGCAGTACTTC CASSLSRNYEQYF . TRBV5-6 many TRBJ2-7
TGTGCCAGCAGCGTAGCGACTAGCAGAGGTTTCTACAATGAGCAGTTCTTC CASSVATSRGFYNEQFF TRBD2 TRBV9 . TRBJ2-1
TGCAGTGGCTACAGTGATCCTGCGGATACGCAGTATTTT CSGYSDPADTQYF . TRBV20-1 many TRBJ2-3
TGTGCCAGCAGCCCGGGGGCCGACAGGGCTGGAAACACCATATATTTT CASSPGADRAGNTIYF TRBD1 TRBV12-3/TRBV12-4 many TRBJ1-3
TGTGCCAGCAGCCCGAACCCTGGACAGGCACCGAACACTGAAGCTTTCTTT CASSPNPGQAPNTEAFF TRBD1 TRBV7-2 many TRBJ1-1
TGCAGCGTTAAGAGGCCGGGCGGTGAAAAACTGTTTTTT CSVKRPGGEKLFF . TRBV29-1 few TRBJ1-4
TGCAGCGTCGCCGGGACAGGGAGCTCCTACGAGCAGTACTTC CSVAGTGSSYEQYF TRBD1 TRBV29-1 many TRBJ2-7
TGTGCCAGCAGCGAGACTAGCGGGACCTACAATGAGCAGTTCTTC CASSETSGTYNEQFF TRBD2 TRBV7-2 . TRBJ2-1
TGTGCCAGCAGTCGGGACAGGGGTTACGAGCAGTACTTC CASSRDRGYEQYF TRBD1 TRBV6-4 many TRBJ2-7
TGTGCCAGCAGCTTGGGCTTTGGGGACCCCCTACCCTACGAGCAGTACTTC CASSLGFGDPLPYEQYF . TRBV11-2 many TRBJ2-7
TGCAGTGCTAGGACAGCTTACAATGAGCAGTTCTTC CSARTAYNEQFF . TRBV20-1 many TRBJ2-1
TGTGCCAGCAGCTTTAGCGGGGGGGGTCCGCGCGAGCAGTACTTC CASSFSGGGPREQYF TRBD2 TRBV7-2 . TRBJ2-7
TGCAGCGTGCTTGAGGGAGGGGGGGGTCGCACAGATACGCAGTATTTT CSVLEGGGGRTDTQYF . TRBV29-1 few TRBJ2-3
TGCAGTGCTAGCGGGTCCAAAGAGACCCAGTACTTC CSASGSKETQYF . TRBV20-1 many TRBJ2-5
TGCAGTGCCCCATCCAAGGGGTGGGGGCTAGGCTACGAGCAGTACTTC CSAPSKGWGLGYEQYF . TRBV20-1 few TRBJ2-7